The 26 T cell receptor beta chains below come from one sample, sequenced in a study of blood T cell repertoires in COVID-19. Sequenced by immunoSEQ multiplex PCR; TCRdb stores in-frame clones only, minus some. The table lists some 70,000 clones, approximately 79% of them singletons. Sequenced: peripheral blood. The receptors were gathered from a woman in her forties or fifties with acute or convalescent COVID-19.

This clone was seen a handful of times. The chain combines TRBV7-8 with TRBJ1-1; 8 bases align to TRBD1. V trimming: 3 bases; J trimming: 10 bases; junction bases outside the gene matches: 10. This CDR3 region has 14 residues. CDR1 is SGHVS, CDR2 FQNEAQ, per germline. This CDR3 is CASSLGQASFGAFF. CDR3 sequence (DNA): TGTGCCAGCAGCTTGGGACAGGCAAGCTTTGGAGCTTTCTTT.

The chain has TRBV2 and TRBJ2-1, with D perhaps TRBD2 (6 bases). The V end lost 6 bases, the J end lost 4 bases, and 13 bases lay between the germline ends. CDR1 SNHLY and CDR2 FYNNEI come from the germline V gene. CDR3 length: 14 amino acids. The CDR3: CASSGGAEYNEQFF. The CDR3 DNA reads TGTGCCAGCAGCGGAGGGGCAGAATACAATGAGCAGTTCTTC.

The chain combines TRBV3-1 (or the pseudogene TRBV3-2) with TRBJ1-1; 7 bases are shared with TRBD1. The trim removed 3 bases at V and 2 bases at J, leaving 6 bases unmatched. CDR1 is LGHDT and CDR2 is YNNKEL in the germline V gene (reference sequence). The CDR3 sequence is 15 residues long. DNA of the CDR3: TGTGCCAGCAGCCATATCCAGGGGGGAAACACTGAAGCTTTCTTT. It is translated as CASSHIQGGNTEAFF.

J is TRBJ1-1 and V is TRBV6-5, with D possibly matching TRBD1 (5 bases). The V end was cut by 6 bases, the J end by 0 bases, with 14 bases between. The length of the CDR3 is 15 residues. CDR1 MNHEY and CDR2 SVGAGI come from the germline V gene. The CDR3 coding sequence is TGTGCCAGCAGAAACATGGACACCATGAACACTGAAGCTTTCTTT. Encoded protein: CASRNMDTMNTEAFF.

This chain links TRBV19 with TRBJ1-4, with 7 bases aligning to TRBD1. V trimming: 2 bases; J trimming: 6 bases; junction bases outside the gene matches: 9. There are 16 residues in the CDR3. Germline loops: CDR1 LNHDA, CDR2 SQIVND (reference sequence). The CDR3 reads CASSISQGTIDEKLFF. The CDR3 DNA follows: TGTGCCAGTAGTATATCACAGGGGACGATCGATGAAAAACTGTTTTTT.

The chain recombines TRBV6-4 with TRBJ2-3; TRBD1 aligns across 8 bases. The germline gives CDR1 MRHNA, CDR2 SNTAGT. CDR3 length: 15 amino acids. The ends lost 2 bases at V and 4 bases at J; junction bases unmatched: 5. This chain's CDR3 is CASSDGTGAADTQYF. The CDR3 region has the DNA TGTGCCAGCAGTGACGGGACAGGTGCGGCAGATACGCAGTATTTT.

The gene calls are TRBV7-2 and TRBJ2-3; D perhaps matches TRBD2 (6 bases). This CDR3 comprises 17 residues. Germline CDR1 is SGHTA and CDR2 is FQGNSA. Trimming cost V 1 base and J 0 bases, with 14 bases left between them. The CDR3: CASSLGLTSRSTDTQYF. The DNA of the CDR3 is TGTGCCAGCAGCTTAGGCCTCACTAGCAGGAGCACAGATACGCAGTATTTT. Using reference TRBV7-2 and TRBJ2-3 for the parts outside the CDR3, the full variable domain is GAGVSQSPSNKVTEKGKDVELRCDPISGHTALYWYRQSLGQGLEFLIYFQGNSAPDKSGLPSDRFSAERTGGSVSTLTIQRTQQEDSAVYLCASSLGLTSRSTDTQYFGPGTRLTVL.

This clone was seen once. This chain joins TRBV24-1 and TRBJ2-1; 8 bases align to TRBD1. Germline CDR1 KGHDR, CDR2 SFDVKD. The length of the CDR3 is 16 residues. The junction had 10 bases not matched to a gene; V was cut back by 9 bases and J by 1 base. This CDR3 is CATGEPGQVSYNEQFF. The CDR3 nucleotides read TGTGCCACCGGAGAACCGGGACAGGTTTCCTACAATGAGCAGTTCTTC.

The rearrangement links TRBV11-1 to TRBJ2-7; TRBD1 aligns across 7 bases. Germline V CDR1 and CDR2: SGHAT, FQDESV (reference sequence). The CDR3 is 14 residues long. The trim removed 4 bases at V and 2 bases at J, leaving 5 bases unmatched. The DNA of the CDR3 is TGTGCCAGCAGCTCAGACAGGGTAGCCTACGAGCAGTACTTC. It yields the protein CASSSDRVAYEQYF. Based on the CDR3 plus reference TRBV11-1 and TRBJ2-7, the full variable domain is EAEVAQSPRYKITEKSQAVAFWCDPISGHATLYWYRQILGQGPELLVQFQDESVVDDSQLPKDRFSAERLKGVDSTLKIQPAELGDSAMYLCASSSDRVAYEQYFGPGTRLTVT.

The J gene is TRBJ2-5, the V gene TRBV9; 13 nucleotides align to TRBD2. The V gene's germline CDR1 is SGDLS and CDR2 YYNGEE. Trimming cost V 3 bases and J 2 bases; bases outside gene matches: 7. This CDR3 is built from 17 residues. The chain's CDR3 is CASSGAPGLAGQETQYF. DNA of the CDR3: TGTGCCAGCAGCGGTGCCCCGGGACTAGCGGGACAAGAGACCCAGTACTTC.

This chain joins TRBV18 and TRBJ2-1; 9 nucleotides match TRBD2. The V segment lost 0 bases and the J segment 5 bases; nucleotides outside the gene matches: 5. This CDR3 region has 16 residues. The germline gives CDR1 KGHSH, CDR2 LQKENI. DNA of the CDR3: TGTGCCAGCTCACCACCGTTAGCGGGGGACCACAATGAGCAGTTCTTC. Translation gives CASSPPLAGDHNEQFF.

The chain links TRBV6-5 to TRBJ1-2, with unresolved D. Germline V lookup: CDR1 MNHEY, CDR2 SVGAGI. Trimming took 6 bases from V and 2 from J, leaving 16 bases between them. This CDR3 is built from 15 residues. The CDR3 region is CASSLLSTDNYGYTF. DNA of the CDR3: TGTGCCAGCAGCCTACTCTCTACAGACAACTATGGCTACACCTTC.

This clone was counted a single time. The V call is TRBV4-3, the J call TRBJ1-6; 7 bases agree with TRBD1. Per germline, CDR1 LGHNA and CDR2 YSLEER. The CDR3 covers 16 residues. Trimming at V came to 1 base and at J to 6 bases, leaving 6 bases not matched to a gene. As DNA, the CDR3 is TGCGCCAGCAGCCAAGTGGGACAGCCCCTTAATTCACCCCTCCACTTT. This codes for CASSQVGQPLNSPLHF.

The chain joins TRBV24-1 to TRBJ2-5; 11 nucleotides align to TRBD2. The CDR3 runs 15 residues. The J segment lost 4 bases and the V segment lost 3 bases, leaving 3 bases of the junction unmatched. The germline CDR1 and CDR2 sequences are KGHDR and SFDVKD. As DNA, the CDR3 is TGTGCCACCAGTGATCCCGGGACTAGCGGAGAGACCCAGTACTTC. As protein: CATSDPGTSGETQYF.

This clone was picked up one time. CDR3 in amino acids: CASSFGSVGTQYF. CDR3 DNA: TGTGCCAGCAGCTTCGGGAGTGTCGGGACCCAGTACTTC. The V call is TRBV11-1, the J call TRBJ2-5; possibly TRBD2 for D (6 bases). Trimming cost V 3 bases and J 7 bases, with 12 bases left between them. Per the germline V gene, CDR1 is SGHAT and CDR2 is FQDESV (reference sequence). The CDR3 spans 13 residues. The whole variable domain, remainder taken from reference TRBV11-1 and TRBJ2-5, is EAEVAQSPRYKITEKSQAVAFWCDPISGHATLYWYRQILGQGPELLVQFQDESVVDDSQLPKDRFSAERLKGVDSTLKIQPAELGDSAMYLCASSFGSVGTQYFGPGTRLLVL.

This clone was counted between two and nine times. Different DNA sequences within this sample yield the same CDR3. The DNA of the CDR3 is TGTGCCAGCAGTGAAACGAGCTCCTACAATGAGCAGTTCTTC. Amino acid sequence: CASSETSSYNEQFF. The rearrangement uses TRBV2 and TRBJ2-1; D unresolved. The CDR3 is 14 residues long. Trimming left V 2 bases short and J 0 bases short, with 5 bases between. Germline CDR1 is SNHLY and CDR2 is FYNNEI.

The J gene is TRBJ1-5, the V gene TRBV2; no clear D. V gave up 4 bases and J gave up 2 bases, with 12 bases separating them. CDR3 size: 15 residues. The germline gives CDR1 SNHLY, CDR2 FYNNEI. The CDR3 region is CASSVYSQGNQPQHF. The CDR3, as DNA: TGTGCCAGCAGTGTTTATTCCCAGGGCAATCAGCCCCAGCATTTT. The whole variable domain, remainder taken from reference TRBV2 and TRBJ1-5, is EPEVTQTPSHQVTQMGQEVILRCVPISNHLYFYWYRQILGQKVEFLVSFYNNEISEKSEIFDDQFSVERPDGSNFTLKIRSTKLEDSAMYFCASSVYSQGNQPQHFGDGTRLSIL.

The genes are TRBV4-1 and TRBJ2-1; 10 bases are a match to TRBD2. Trimming at V came to 2 bases and at J to 6 bases, leaving 10 bases not matched to a gene. This CDR3 comprises 17 residues. Germline V lookup: CDR1 MGHRA, CDR2 YSYEKL. The CDR3 region is CASSQRRLAGDPNEQFF. DNA of the CDR3: TGCGCCAGCAGCCAAAGGAGGCTAGCGGGAGACCCCAATGAGCAGTTCTTC.

V gene TRBV28 combines with J gene TRBJ2-7; tentative D call: TRBD1 (5 bases). Trimming pared 6 bases from V and 2 bases from J, leaving 17 bases between. The length of the CDR3 is 15 residues. The germline V gene encodes CDR1 MDHEN and CDR2 SYDVKM. The CDR3 is CASSPPGPRAYEQYF. CDR3 bases: TGTGCCAGCAGCCCGCCCGGGCCCAGGGCCTACGAGCAGTACTTC.

This chain uses TRBV6-1 with TRBJ2-7, with 9 nucleotides matching TRBD2. The V gene's germline CDR1 is MNHNS and CDR2 SASEGT. This CDR3 is 16 amino acids long. With 3 bases clipped from V and 9 bases from J, the junction kept 15 bases outside the gene matches. The CDR3 DNA reads TGTGCCAGCAGTGATGCGGGACTTGCGGGGGGGGACGGGCAGTACTTC. This translates into CASSDAGLAGGDGQYF.

The sample holds one count of this clone. The CDR3 spells CASRSMFLAGALTDEQFF. The CDR3 nucleotides are TGTGCCAGTAGATCCATGTTTTTAGCGGGAGCCCTGACAGATGAGCAGTTCTTC. The J gene is TRBJ2-1, the V gene TRBV19, with TRBD2 matching 9 bases. Germline trimming cut 6 bases from V and 8 bases from J; bases unmatched to any gene: 20. The CDR3 has 18 residues. Germline V gene data show CDR1 as LNHDA and CDR2 as SQIVND (reference sequence).

The chain couples TRBV7-9 to TRBJ2-7, with 13 nucleotides matching TRBD2. Per germline, CDR1 SEHNR and CDR2 FQNEAQ (reference sequence). Germline trimming cut 1 base from V and 7 bases from J; bases unmatched to any gene: 7. CDR3 length: 16 amino acids. CDR3 in amino acids: CASSLGRGLAGVEQYF. The CDR3 nucleotides are TGTGCCAGCAGCTTAGGGCGTGGACTAGCGGGAGTAGAGCAGTACTTC.

V usage is TRBV6-6 and J usage is TRBJ1-1, with D hard to call. CDR3 length equals 14 residues. Trimming took off 5 bases at V and 3 bases at J, with 13 bases between the two ends. Germline V gene sequence: CDR1 MNHNY, CDR2 SVGAGI (reference sequence). In DNA form, the CDR3 reads TGTGCCAGCAGTCCTCCTGAACTGCACACTGAAGCTTTCTTT. Amino acid sequence: CASSPPELHTEAFF.

The rearrangement links TRBV28 to TRBJ1-2, with TRBD1 as a possible D gene (5 bases). Deletions cut 3 bases from V and 7 bases from J, with 6 bases between. This CDR3 has 11 amino acids. Germline V lookup: CDR1 MDHEN, CDR2 SYDVKM. CDR3 protein: CASSLGLGYTF. As DNA, the CDR3 is TGTGCCAGCAGTTTGGGACTTGGCTACACCTTC.

The chain carries TRBV7-9 and TRBJ2-1, with 14 bases aligning to TRBD2. This CDR3 is built from 14 residues. Germline V gene data show CDR1 as SEHNR and CDR2 as FQNEAQ (reference sequence). With 3 bases clipped from V and 10 bases from J, the junction kept 2 bases outside the gene matches. The CDR3, as DNA: TGTGCCAGCAGCTTGGGACTAGCGGGAGTCGAGCAGTTCTTC. It yields the protein CASSLGLAGVEQFF.

The chain links TRBV2 to TRBJ2-7, with D perhaps TRBD2 (5 bases). CDR1 and CDR2 (germline): SNHLY, FYNNEI. Trimming removed 6 bases at V and 4 bases at J, with 19 bases between. CDR3 length: 15 amino acids. The CDR3 loop is CASSLLTGSGYEQYF. CDR3 coding DNA: TGTGCCAGCAGCCTCCTAACGGGCTCGGGGTACGAGCAGTACTTC.